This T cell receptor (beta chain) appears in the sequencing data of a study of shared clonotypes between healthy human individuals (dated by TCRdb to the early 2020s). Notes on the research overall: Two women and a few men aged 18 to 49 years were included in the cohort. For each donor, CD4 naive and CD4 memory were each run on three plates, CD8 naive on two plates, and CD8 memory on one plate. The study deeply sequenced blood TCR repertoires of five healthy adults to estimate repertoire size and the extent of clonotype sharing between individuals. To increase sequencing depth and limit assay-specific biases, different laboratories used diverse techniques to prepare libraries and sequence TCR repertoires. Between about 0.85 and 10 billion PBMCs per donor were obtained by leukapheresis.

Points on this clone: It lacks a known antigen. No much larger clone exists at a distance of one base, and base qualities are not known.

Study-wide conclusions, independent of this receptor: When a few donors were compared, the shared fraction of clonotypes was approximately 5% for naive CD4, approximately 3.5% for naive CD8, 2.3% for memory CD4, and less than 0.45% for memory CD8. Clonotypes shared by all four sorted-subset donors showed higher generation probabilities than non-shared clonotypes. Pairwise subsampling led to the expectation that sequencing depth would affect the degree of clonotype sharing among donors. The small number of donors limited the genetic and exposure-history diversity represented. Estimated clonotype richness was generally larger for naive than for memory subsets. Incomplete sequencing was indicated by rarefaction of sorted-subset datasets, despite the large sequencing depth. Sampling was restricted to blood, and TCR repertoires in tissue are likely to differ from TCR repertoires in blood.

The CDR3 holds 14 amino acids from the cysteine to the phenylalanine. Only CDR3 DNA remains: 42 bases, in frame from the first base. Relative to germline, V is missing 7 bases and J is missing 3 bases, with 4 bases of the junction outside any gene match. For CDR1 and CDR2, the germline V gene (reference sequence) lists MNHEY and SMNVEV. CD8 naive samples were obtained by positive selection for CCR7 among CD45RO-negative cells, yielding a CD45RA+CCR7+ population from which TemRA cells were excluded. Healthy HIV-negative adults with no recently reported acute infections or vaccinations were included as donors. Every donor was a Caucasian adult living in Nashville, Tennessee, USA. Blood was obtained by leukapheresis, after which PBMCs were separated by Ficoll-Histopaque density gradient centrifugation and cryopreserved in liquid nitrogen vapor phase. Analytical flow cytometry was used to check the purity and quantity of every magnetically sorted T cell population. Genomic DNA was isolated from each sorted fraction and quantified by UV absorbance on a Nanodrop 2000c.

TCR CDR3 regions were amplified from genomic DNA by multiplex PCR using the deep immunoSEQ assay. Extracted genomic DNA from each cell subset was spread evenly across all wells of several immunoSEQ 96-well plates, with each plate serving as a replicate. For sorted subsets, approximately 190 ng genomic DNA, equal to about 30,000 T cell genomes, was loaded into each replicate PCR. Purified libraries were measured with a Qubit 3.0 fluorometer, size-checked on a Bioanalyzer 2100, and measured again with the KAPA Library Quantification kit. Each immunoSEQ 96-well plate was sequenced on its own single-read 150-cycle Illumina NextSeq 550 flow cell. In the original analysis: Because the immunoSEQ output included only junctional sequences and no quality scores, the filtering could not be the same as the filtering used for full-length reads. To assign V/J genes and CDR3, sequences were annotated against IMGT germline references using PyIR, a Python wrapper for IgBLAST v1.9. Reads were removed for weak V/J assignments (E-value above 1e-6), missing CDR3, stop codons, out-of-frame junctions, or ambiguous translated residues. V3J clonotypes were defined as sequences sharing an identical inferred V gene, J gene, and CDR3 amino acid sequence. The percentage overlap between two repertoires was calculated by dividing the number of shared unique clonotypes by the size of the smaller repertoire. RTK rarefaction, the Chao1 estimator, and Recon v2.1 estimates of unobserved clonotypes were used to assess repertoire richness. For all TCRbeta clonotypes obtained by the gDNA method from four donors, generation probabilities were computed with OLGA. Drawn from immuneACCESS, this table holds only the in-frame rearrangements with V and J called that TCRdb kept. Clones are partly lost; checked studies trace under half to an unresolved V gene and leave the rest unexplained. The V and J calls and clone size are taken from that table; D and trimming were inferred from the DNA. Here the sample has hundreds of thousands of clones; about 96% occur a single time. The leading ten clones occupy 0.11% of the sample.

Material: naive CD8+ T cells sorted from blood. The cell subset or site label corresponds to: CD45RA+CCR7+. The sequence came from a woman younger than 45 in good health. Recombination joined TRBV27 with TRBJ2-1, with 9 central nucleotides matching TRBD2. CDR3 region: CASKGTSSYNEQFF. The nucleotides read TGTGCCAGCAAAGGGACTAGCAGCTACAATGAGCAGTTCTTC.